Below, 26 T cell receptor beta chains from the same sample are listed, as sequenced in a study of cytomegalovirus exposure and HLA in healthy donors. The protocol was immunoSEQ multiplex PCR, while the TCRdb copy is restricted to in-frame clones and leaves out a portion. The sample has more than 70,000 clones, 96% seen once. The sequencing input was PBMCs. The receptors come from a man younger than 30 in good health and CMV-seropositive.

This chain links TRBV6-5 with TRBJ2-4, with 8 bases that match TRBD1. The ends lost 4 bases at V and 12 bases at J; junction bases unmatched: 11. The CDR3 consists of 14 residues. CDR1 is MNHEY and CDR2 is SVGAGI in the germline V gene. CDR3 coding DNA: TGTGCCAGCAGTTCAAGTTATACAGGGGGACCTCAGTACTTC. Its translation: CASSSSYTGGPQYF.

This chain uses TRBV5-1 with TRBJ1-4; D unresolved. V gave up 1 base and J gave up 0 bases, with 10 bases separating them. The CDR3 is made up of 16 amino acids. Germline V gene lookup returns CDR1 SGHRS and CDR2 YFSETQ. The CDR3 reads CASSLFPISTNEKLFF. DNA for the CDR3: TGCGCCAGCAGCTTGTTTCCCATTTCAACTAATGAAAAACTGTTTTTT.

The gene calls are TRBV29-1 and TRBJ2-3; TRBD2 agrees at 9 bases. The trim removed 5 bases at V and 4 bases at J, leaving 7 bases unmatched. The CDR3 spans 14 residues. Germline CDR1 SQVTM, CDR2 ANQGSEA. This chain's CDR3 is CSVLPSGNADTQYF. CDR3 nucleotides: TGCAGCGTTCTCCCTAGCGGGAATGCAGATACGCAGTATTTT.

The chain is built from TRBV2 and TRBJ2-5; the match to TRBD2 covers 8 bases. The germline gives CDR1 SNHLY, CDR2 FYNNEI. V trimming: 4 bases; J trimming: 5 bases; junction bases outside the gene matches: 9. The CDR3 sequence is 15 residues long. The CDR3 reads CASSVGAGAAETQYF. The DNA of the CDR3 is TGTGCCAGCAGTGTCGGAGCGGGAGCAGCGGAGACCCAGTACTTC.

This clone was observed a single time. Written as DNA, the CDR3 is TGTGCCAGCAGTTATCCTGTTCAGGAGAACACTGAAGCTTTCTTT. Its translation: CASSYPVQENTEAFF. V usage is TRBV2 and J usage is TRBJ1-1; D is unclear. Germline V gene sequence: CDR1 SNHLY, CDR2 FYNNEI. Trimming removed 5 bases at V and 1 base at J, with 14 bases between. The CDR3 runs to 15 residues.

The genes are TRBV6-6 and TRBJ1-5, with unresolved D. CDR3 length equals 13 residues. Trimming cost V 8 bases and J 1 base, with 9 bases left between them. Germline V gene lookup returns CDR1 MNHNY and CDR2 SVGAGI (reference sequence). The CDR3 sequence is CASLSYSNQPQHF. The CDR3, as DNA: TGTGCCAGCCTATCCTACAGCAATCAGCCCCAGCATTTT.

V is TRBV5-1 and J is TRBJ1-1; D possibly corresponds to TRBD1 (6 bases). Germline V gene lookup returns CDR1 SGHRS and CDR2 YFSETQ. V was clipped by 3 bases and J by 8 bases, with 8 bases between them. The CDR3 spans 11 residues. The CDR3 region is CASSWGLEAFF. CDR3 bases: TGCGCCAGCAGCTGGGGGCTGGAAGCTTTCTTT.

The chain combines TRBV5-4 with TRBJ2-3, with 7 bases matching TRBD2. Germline V gene lookup returns CDR1 SGHNT and CDR2 YYREEE (reference sequence). V was clipped by 4 bases and J by 2 bases; unmatched bases: 7. This CDR3 spans 15 amino acids. CDR3 nucleotides: TGTGCCAGCAGCATTGGACTAGAACCCACAGATACGCAGTATTTT. Protein: CASSIGLEPTDTQYF.

The rearrangement uses TRBV6-5 and TRBJ2-1, with TRBD2 matching 12 bases. The CDR3 loop spans 14 amino acids. Looked up from germline, CDR1 is MNHEY and CDR2 is SVGAGI. Losses at the gene ends were 7 bases for V and 6 bases for J; bases not matched to a gene: 4. CDR3 DNA sequence: TGTGCCAGCAAAGGGACTAGCGGGTTCAATGAGCAGTTCTTC. Translating gives CASKGTSGFNEQFF.

J is TRBJ2-1 and V is TRBV11-2; maybe TRBD2 (5 bases). The V gene lost 4 bases and the J gene lost 9 bases, with 13 bases spanning the gap. Germline V gives CDR1 SGHAT, CDR2 FQNNGV. The CDR3 totals 13 residues. CDR3 sequence: CASSSDYPAEQFF. DNA for the CDR3: TGTGCCAGCAGCTCAGACTATCCCGCTGAGCAGTTCTTC. The full variable domain, with the rest looked up from reference TRBV11-2 and TRBJ2-1, is EAGVAQSPRYKIIEKRQSVAFWCNPISGHATLYWYQQILGQGPKLLIQFQNNGVVDDSQLPKDRFSAERLKGVDSTLKIQPAKLEDSAVYLCASSSDYPAEQFFGPGTRLTVL.

CDR3 amino acids: CASSLGKGFYEQYF. The DNA for the CDR3 is TGTGCCAGCAGCCTAGGAAAGGGGTTCTACGAGCAGTACTTC. The V and J genes are TRBV5-6 and TRBJ2-7; TRBD1 might be the D (5 bases). The germline V and J ends were trimmed by 4 bases and 3 bases, with 14 bases remaining between them. Germline V CDR1 and CDR2: SGHDT, YYEEEE. The CDR3 totals 14 residues.

This clone was observed once. This rearrangement joins TRBV7-9 to TRBJ2-7, with 8 bases identical to TRBD2. After removal of 3 bases from V and 3 bases from J, the junction contained 4 bases not matched to a gene. Germline CDR1 is SEHNR and CDR2 is FQNEAQ (reference sequence). CDR3 length: 14 residues. The CDR3 DNA sequence: TGTGCCAGCAGCTTGAGCGGGAGAGGCTACGAGCAGTACTTC. Protein product: CASSLSGRGYEQYF.

V is TRBV7-9 and J is TRBJ2-5, with 9 bases matching TRBD2. CDR3 length: 17 amino acids. The V gene's germline CDR1 is SEHNR and CDR2 FQNEAQ (reference sequence). V shed 5 bases and J 2 bases; nucleotides not matched to a gene: 12. The CDR3 sequence: CASSPRPGLALQETQYF. DNA of the CDR3: TGTGCCAGCAGCCCGAGGCCTGGACTAGCGCTACAAGAGACCCAGTACTTC.

The chain combines TRBV18 with TRBJ2-7, with 7 nucleotides matching TRBD1. This CDR3 spans 15 amino acids. V lost 8 bases, J lost 2 bases, and 12 bases stayed unmatched. CDR1 is KGHSH, CDR2 LQKENI, per germline. The CDR3 nucleotides read TGTGCCAGCGCAATCGCCCGGGACAGTGCCTACGAGCAGTACTTC. Protein: CASAIARDSAYEQYF.

The chain couples TRBV6-5 to TRBJ1-1; D may be TRBD1 (5 bases). This CDR3 is built from 15 residues. Germline CDR1 reads MNHEY; CDR2 reads SVGAGI. V lost 7 bases to trimming and J lost 6 bases, with 21 bases between them. The CDR3 spells CASTNSLTGGAEAFF. The CDR3 coding sequence is TGTGCCAGCACCAATTCCCTGACGGGGGGGGCTGAAGCTTTCTTT.

The chain uses TRBV5-1 and TRBJ2-1; 9 bases are a match to TRBD2. Germline loops: CDR1 SGHRS, CDR2 YFSETQ. The CDR3 runs 15 residues. V shed 2 bases, J shed 8 bases, and the junction held 8 bases outside the gene matches. For the CDR3, the DNA is TGCGCCAGCAGCTTAAAGGCGGGAGGGCTCGATGAGCAGTTCTTC. As protein: CASSLKAGGLDEQFF.

This sequence joins TRBV28 and TRBJ2-7; the D gene is possibly TRBD1 (5 bases). CDR1 and CDR2 (germline): MDHEN, SYDVKM. Trimming removed 6 bases from V and 0 bases from J, with 9 bases in between. CDR3 size: 13 residues. Written as DNA, the CDR3 is TGTGCCAGCAGCGAGGACAACTCCTACGAGCAGTACTTC. Its translation is CASSEDNSYEQYF.

The J gene is TRBJ1-2, the V gene TRBV30; 8 positions agree with TRBD1. The CDR3 covers 13 residues. J was trimmed by 8 bases and V by 4 bases; bases with no gene match: 9. CDR1 is GTSNPN, CDR2 SVGIG, per germline (reference sequence). CDR3 sequence: CAWKIGQGGGYTF. CDR3 nucleotides: TGTGCCTGGAAAATCGGACAGGGTGGAGGCTACACCTTC. Using reference TRBV30 and TRBJ1-2 for the parts outside the CDR3, the full variable domain is SQTIHQWPATLVQPVGSPLSLECTVEGTSNPNLYWYRQAAGRGLQLLFYSVGIGQISSEVPQNLSASRPQDRQFILSSKKLLLSDSGFYLCAWKIGQGGGYTFGSGTRLTVV.

By sample fraction, this clone is medium-sized. V is TRBV7-8 and J is TRBJ1-4; tentative D call: TRBD1 (6 bases). CDR3 size: 15 residues. The V end was cut by 1 base, the J end by 8 bases, with 14 bases between. CDR1 is SGHVS, CDR2 FQNEAQ, per germline. The CDR3 DNA follows: TGTGCCAGCAGCTTAGTCCTGGGGGCAGGGGAAAAACTGTTTTTT. It is translated as CASSLVLGAGEKLFF.

The V call is TRBV19, the J call TRBJ1-3; D is ambiguous. Trimming left V 1 base short and J 0 bases short, with 16 bases between. CDR1 and CDR2 from the germline V gene are LNHDA and SQIVND (reference sequence). CDR3 length equals 18 residues. The CDR3: CASSIATVGARSGNTIYF. The CDR3 DNA sequence: TGTGCCAGTAGTATAGCAACCGTGGGCGCCCGCTCTGGAAACACCATATATTTT.

CDR3: CASSETGGGGYGYTF. Written as DNA, the CDR3 is TGTGCCAGCAGCGAGACAGGGGGCGGTGGCTATGGCTACACCTTC. The rearrangement uses TRBV5-8 and TRBJ1-2, with 10 bases lining up with TRBD1. V lost 4 bases and J lost 4; bases outside the gene matches: 7. Germline values: CDR1 SGHTS, CDR2 YDEGEE. The CDR3 length is 15 residues. Complete variable domain (other parts from reference TRBV5-8 and TRBJ1-2): EAGVTQSPTHLIKTRGQQATLRCSPISGHTSVYWYQQALGLGLQFLLWYDEGEERNRGNFPPRFSGRQFPNYSSELNVNALELEDSALYLCASSETGGGGYGYTFGSGTRLTVV.

The chain has TRBV25-1 and TRBJ1-2; D gene uncertain. Trimming shortened V by 2 bases and J by 8 bases, and 15 bases separated the two germline ends. CDR3 size: 14 residues. CDR1 and CDR2 from the germline V gene are MGHDK and SYGVNS. The CDR3 region is CASSEGNLRQGYTF. DNA for the CDR3: TGTGCCAGCAGTGAAGGAAATCTGAGGCAAGGCTACACCTTC.

The V gene is TRBV28, the J gene TRBJ1-5; D is possibly TRBD1 (6 bases). The CDR3 is 12 amino acids. Trimming left V 6 bases short and J 4 bases short, with 7 bases between. Germline V CDR1 and CDR2: MDHEN, SYDVKM. The CDR3 sequence is CASRDRNQPQHF. The CDR3 region has the DNA TGTGCCAGCAGGGACAGAAATCAGCCCCAGCATTTT.

V and J are TRBV10-1 and TRBJ2-1; TRBD2 agrees at 13 bases. Germline-derived CDR1 and CDR2 are WNHNN and SYGVQD (reference sequence). The CDR3 runs 16 residues. Germline trimming cut 4 bases from V and 4 bases from J; bases unmatched to any gene: 4. CDR3 sequence: CASSGPGLAGYNEQFF. In DNA, the CDR3 is TGCGCCAGCAGTGGGCCGGGACTAGCGGGGTACAATGAGCAGTTCTTC.

The genes are TRBV19 and TRBJ2-7, with D uncertain. Per the germline V gene, CDR1 is LNHDA and CDR2 is SQIVND (reference sequence). The CDR3 loop spans 14 amino acids. Trimming removed 1 base at V and 2 bases at J, with 9 bases between. The DNA for the CDR3 is TGTGCCAGTAGTATAGGTCAGGCCGCCTACGAGCAGTACTTC. Its protein is CASSIGQAAYEQYF.

The gene calls are TRBV12-5 and TRBJ2-1; 11 bases agree with TRBD2. CDR3 length: 17 amino acids. Germline CDR1 and CDR2: LGHNT and FRNRAP. V shed 0 bases, J shed 1 base, and the junction held 2 bases outside the gene matches. The CDR3 loop is CASGLVLAGGSYNEQFF. The CDR3 bases are TGTGCTAGTGGTTTGGTTCTAGCGGGAGGTTCCTACAATGAGCAGTTCTTC.